This paragraph covers one TCR beta chain sequence. The antigen remains unidentified. A 5'RACE reaction primed in the constant segment made cDNA libraries of TCR alpha and TCR beta, and these carried sample barcodes and UMIs. TCRdb re-called the 5' RACE reads with MiXCR, one entry per CDR3 protein. The sample consists of about 560,000 distinct CDR3 sequences, approximately 15% of them appearing once. This sample was taken from a study of T-cell memory formation after mild COVID-19. Study details: For the most part, TCR clusters were specific to one donor.

With 8 bases clipped from V and 1 base from J, the junction kept 7 bases outside the gene matches. CDR3 length: 15 amino acids. General study points: CD4+ bias marked clones expanding day 15 to 37, unlike balanced contracting clones. Researchers found some responding clones in pre-infection memory, a sign that cross-reactive memory joined.

Sequences were obtained from PBMCs or a T cell subset sorted from them (not recorded which). This chain links TRBV12-3 or TRBV12-4 with TRBJ2-3; 9 nucleotides align to TRBD1. This clonotype was obtained from an adult woman who had mild COVID-19 (a few samples of this study predate the infection). Cell type and time point are not known. DNA of the CDR3: TGTGCCAGCGGTGACCGGGACAGGGGCACAGATACGCAGTATTTT. This translates into CASGDRDRGTDTQYF.